This T cell receptor beta chain was identified during a study of CD8+CD57+ T cells in acquired aplastic anemia. In germline, CDR1 is SEHNR, CDR2 FQNEAQ (reference sequence). V lost 5 bases, J lost 5 bases, and 19 bases lay in between. There are 16 residues in the CDR3. TCR beta VDJ and CDR3 were profiled, and genomic DNA was the template. Each CDR3 protein gets one entry after TCRdb re-called the reads with MiXCR. This sample has roughly 190,000 distinct CDR3 sequences, with approximately 50% found just once. The clonotype was recovered from a human donor in good health, serving as a control. The V gene is TRBV7-9, the J gene TRBJ1-5, with D perhaps matching TRBD1 (5 bases). What was sequenced was sorted CD4+, CD8+, or CD8+CD57+ T cells (not recorded which) from PBMCs. The CDR3 loop is CASSPNSWQGDQPQHF. CDR3 in DNA: TGTGCCAGCAGCCCCAACTCCTGGCAGGGCGATCAGCCCCAGCATTTT.